These 32 T cell receptor beta chains were all obtained from the same sample, sequenced in a study of T-cell reconstitution after alpha-beta-depleted transplantation in children. It was with unique molecular identifiers that the TCRbeta library was prepared. TCRdb recomputed calls from the PCR reads with MiXCR, one row per CDR3 protein. Of about 230,000 distinct CDR3 sequences listed, about 12% are singletons. This material consisted of PBMCs from the stem cell graft donor, taken from the stem cell graft. The receptor set was obtained from a human donor who donated a stem cell graft to a child with acute lymphoblastic leukemia.

This clonotype was observed at least ten times. J is TRBJ2-1 and V is TRBV29-1; the match to TRBD2 covers 10 bases. Unmatched junction bases numbered 13, after V lost 7 bases and J lost 10 bases. The V gene's germline CDR1 is SQVTM and CDR2 ANQGSEA. The CDR3 is 14 amino acids. CDR3 in DNA: TGCAGCGGCTACTTAGCGGGAGGCGGGAAGGAGCAGTTCTTC. Translating it yields CSGYLAGGGKEQFF.

As to this clonotype: The junction shows a germline mismatch at one end, possibly a read error. J is TRBJ2-1 and V is TRBV6-2 or TRBV6-3, with 8 bases matching TRBD2. CDR1 MNHEY and CDR2 SVGEGT come from the germline V gene. The CDR3 totals 15 residues. CDR3 nucleotide sequence: TGTGCCAGCAGTTTAATGGGGGTAGCGGGATCCTTACGGATCTTC. It codes for CASSLMGVAGSLRIF.

This clonotype was seen ten or more times. The chain joins TRBV18 to TRBJ1-1; 7 bases match TRBD1. V lost 6 bases, J lost 2 bases, and 9 bases stayed unmatched. This CDR3 contains 15 residues. CDR1 is KGHSH and CDR2 is LQKENI in the germline V gene. CDR3 region: CASSRGQTSNTEAFF. CDR3 nucleotides: TGTGCCAGCTCCCGGGGACAGACAAGTAACACTGAAGCTTTCTTT. The complete variable domain, with remaining parts taken from reference TRBV18 and TRBJ1-1, reads NAGVMQNPRHLVRRRGQEARLRCSPMKGHSHVYWYRQLPEEGLKFMVYLQKENIIDESGMPKERFSAEFPKEGPSILRIQQVVRGDSAAYFCASSRGQTSNTEAFFGQGTRLTVV.

The rearrangement uses TRBV7-6 and TRBJ2-5, with D perhaps given as TRBD1 or TRBD2 (5 bases each). The CDR3 totals 13 residues. Per the germline V gene, CDR1 is SGHVS and CDR2 is FNYEAQ. Trimming cost V 1 base and J 5 bases, with 8 bases left between them. CDR3 DNA: TGTGCCAGCAGCTTAGAGGGGAGCGAGACCCAGTACTTC. It yields the protein CASSLEGSETQYF.

In this sample, this clonotype turned up many times. The rearrangement links TRBV5-8 to TRBJ1-6; 7 nucleotides agree with TRBD1. The CDR3 is 15 amino acids. Germline V gives CDR1 SGHTS, CDR2 YDEGEE. J was trimmed by 7 bases and V by 3 bases; bases with no gene match: 7. CDR3 sequence: CASSSETGVNSPLHF. The CDR3 nucleotides are TGTGCCAGCAGCTCGGAAACAGGGGTAAATTCACCCCTCCACTTT.

To note about this clonotype: Just one base apart from a much larger clone, this may be a read error. No conserved phenylalanine or tryptophan ends this CDR3, so it is likely a read error. The J gene is TRBJ1-3, the V gene TRBV20-1; D is unresolved. From germline, CDR1 is DFQATT and CDR2 SNEGSKA (reference sequence). Trimming shortened V by 3 bases and J by 7 bases, and 16 bases separated the two germline ends. CDR3 size: 14 residues. The CDR3 nucleotides read TGCAGTGCTAGGGAAAGTCCACTTGTGAACACCATATATTTG. It codes for CSARESPLVNTIYL.

This clonotype showed up just a few times. V gene TRBV20-1 combines with J gene TRBJ1-1, with D uncertain. Germline-derived CDR1 and CDR2 are DFQATT and SNEGSKA (reference sequence). CDR3 length: 10 amino acids. The V end was cut by 8 bases, the J end by 6 bases, with 10 bases between. The CDR3: CSRGSAEAFF. The CDR3 region has the DNA TGCAGTAGAGGGAGCGCTGAAGCTTTCTTT.

The chain employs TRBV30 and TRBJ2-1; 7 bases map to TRBD2. J was trimmed by 3 bases and V by 4 bases; bases with no gene match: 3. Germline-derived CDR1 and CDR2 are GTSNPN and SVGIG (reference sequence). This CDR3 contains 13 residues. The CDR3 DNA sequence: TGTGCCTGGACTAGCGGACACTACAATGAGCAGTTCTTC. Translation: CAWTSGHYNEQFF.

At least ten counts were recorded for this clonotype. The rearrangement joins TRBV7-2 to TRBJ1-2; D is perhaps TRBD1 (5 bases). The CDR3 sequence is 13 residues long. With 5 bases removed from V and 1 base from J, the gap between germline ends came to 8 bases. Germline CDR1 is SGHTA and CDR2 is FQGNSA. The CDR3 DNA reads TGTGCCAGCAGCGGGACGAATAACTATGGCTACACCTTC. It specifies CASSGTNNYGYTF. The full variable domain, with the rest looked up from reference TRBV7-2 and TRBJ1-2, is GAGVSQSPSNKVTEKGKDVELRCDPISGHTALYWYRQSLGQGLEFLIYFQGNSAPDKSGLPSDRFSAERTGGSVSTLTIQRTQQEDSAVYLCASSGTNNYGYTFGSGTRLTVV.

Many counts were recorded for this clonotype. V usage is TRBV6-2 or TRBV6-3 and J usage is TRBJ2-2; no clear D gene. V lost 4 bases and J lost 6, with 6 bases in between. Germline CDR1 and CDR2: MNHEY and SVGEGT. The CDR3 extends over 12 amino acids. The CDR3 nucleotides are TGTGCCAGCAGTTTCCCGGCCGGGGAGCTGTTTTTT. This encodes CASSFPAGELFF.

This clonotype was observed many times. The CDR3 DNA follows: TGTGCCAGCAGCAAAAGGGACAGGCCTTATAATTCACCCCTCCACTTT. Translated: CASSKRDRPYNSPLHF. The rearrangement joins TRBV4-2 to TRBJ1-6; 8 bases align to TRBD1. Germline V CDR1 and CDR2: LGHNA, YNFKEQ. The CDR3 is made up of 16 amino acids. Trimming at V came to 5 bases and at J to 4 bases, leaving 7 bases not matched to a gene.

This clonotype occurred a few times. This chain connects TRBV28 to TRBJ2-1, with TRBD2 matching over 11 bases. The CDR3 consists of 21 residues. V dropped 4 bases and J dropped 2; count of bases not matched to a gene: 19. Per the germline V gene, CDR1 is MDHEN and CDR2 is SYDVKM. The chain's CDR3 is CASSSIRGTSGLGPPYNEQFF. As DNA, the CDR3 is TGTGCCAGCAGTTCTATCCGAGGGACTAGCGGTCTTGGTCCTCCCTACAATGAGCAGTTCTTC. The whole variable domain, remainder taken from reference TRBV28 and TRBJ2-1, is DVKVTQSSRYLVKRTGEKVFLECVQDMDHENMFWYRQDPGLGLRLIYFSYDVKMKEKGDIPEGYSVSREKKERFSLILESASTNQTSMYLCASSSIRGTSGLGPPYNEQFFGPGTRLTVL.

At least ten counts were recorded for this clonotype. The genes are TRBV29-1 and TRBJ2-2, with D possibly called TRBD1 or TRBD2 (5 bases each). Germline V lookup: CDR1 SQVTM, CDR2 ANQGSEA. V was cut by 6 bases and J by 2 bases, with 22 bases left in between. The CDR3 length is 17 residues. The CDR3 spells CSVMGRREGPNTGELFF. In DNA form, the CDR3 reads TGCAGCGTCATGGGACGGCGAGAGGGGCCTAACACCGGGGAGCTGTTTTTT.

The sample holds many counts of this clonotype. The chain is built from TRBV20-1 and TRBJ2-3; 7 bases are shared with TRBD2. V lost 0 bases and J lost 6; bases outside the gene matches: 3. This CDR3 contains 13 residues. The V gene's germline CDR1 is DFQATT and CDR2 SNEGSKA (reference sequence). The CDR3 sequence: CSARDWRGDTQYF. The DNA for the CDR3 is TGCAGTGCTAGAGATTGGCGGGGGGATACGCAGTATTTT.

The table lists this clonotype with a few counts. The rearrangement links TRBV20-1 to TRBJ2-2; D remains unclear. V was shortened by 0 bases and J by 2 bases, with 16 bases between the two germline ends. Germline V gives CDR1 DFQATT, CDR2 SNEGSKA (reference sequence). The CDR3 is 17 residues long. The CDR3 bases are TGCAGTGCTAGAGATTTGAGCTCGGCACTTAACACCGGGGAGCTGTTTTTT. It yields the protein CSARDLSSALNTGELFF.

This clonotype has more than one count but fewer than ten. The chain links TRBV4-3 to TRBJ1-4; D gene ambiguous. The CDR3 runs 16 residues. V was trimmed by 0 bases and J by 3 bases, leaving 11 bases between them. The germline V gene has CDR1 LGHNA and CDR2 YSLEER. The CDR3 loop reads CASSQDSGVANEKLFF. In DNA form, the CDR3 reads TGCGCCAGCAGCCAAGATTCGGGAGTGGCTAATGAAAAACTGTTTTTT.

This clonotype came up many times. The junction does not match germline at one end; this may be a read error. The gene calls are TRBV7-7 and TRBJ2-2, with a weak D call TRBD2 (5 bases). Germline CDR1 is SSHAT and CDR2 is FNYEAQ (reference sequence). The CDR3 contains 14 residues. The CDR3 DNA is TGTGCTAGCAGCTCAGCGGTTGGCACCGGGGAGCTGTTTTTT. Translating gives CASSSAVGTGELFF.

A few counts support this clonotype. The J gene is TRBJ1-1, the V gene TRBV6-5; D might be TRBD1 (5 bases). V lost 2 bases and J 3 bases, leaving 10 bases between the germline ends. The CDR3 covers 14 residues. The germline V gene has CDR1 MNHEY and CDR2 SVGAGI. The CDR3 DNA is TGTGCCAGCAGTTACGGGGGGGGGGACACTGAAGCTTTCTTT. This codes for CASSYGGGDTEAFF.

This clonotype was detected only a few times. The chain recombines TRBV6-1 with TRBJ2-1, with D hard to call. Trimming removed 11 bases from V and 9 bases from J, with 14 bases in between. Germline CDR1 MNHNS, CDR2 SASEGT. The CDR3 totals 11 residues. Here the CDR3 DNA reads TGTGCCGGGTTAGCATTCGGTGAGCAGTTCTTC. Translating it yields CAGLAFGEQFF.

With respect to this clonotype: This may arise from a read error, as a much more abundant clone is one base away. V gene TRBV7-2 combines with J gene TRBJ1-5; D ambiguous. The J call could be wrong; TRBJ2-3 is a better fit for the DNA end. Germline V gives CDR1 SGHTA, CDR2 FQGNSA. The CDR3 runs to 14 residues. CDR3 nucleotides: TGTGCCAGCAGCCTCATCCCCTGGAATCAGCCCCAGTATTTT. Translation gives CASSLIPWNQPQYF.

This clonotype was counted many times. This CDR3 reads CSARDTPKRGGYNEQFF. DNA of the CDR3: TGCAGTGCTAGAGATACCCCCAAGCGGGGGGGCTACAATGAGCAGTTCTTC. The chain recombines TRBV20-1 with TRBJ2-1, with 10 nucleotides matching TRBD2. CDR1 is DFQATT, CDR2 SNEGSKA, per germline (reference sequence). Germline trimming cut 0 bases from V and 3 bases from J; bases unmatched to any gene: 8. The length of the CDR3 is 17 residues.

This clonotype has a count of ten or more. This sequence joins TRBV7-9 and TRBJ2-1, with a possible D match to TRBD2 (6 bases). CDR1 and CDR2 from the germline V gene are SEHNR and FQNEAQ (reference sequence). The CDR3 runs 17 residues. The V end lost 2 bases, the J end lost 5 bases, and 19 bases lay between the germline ends. For the CDR3, the DNA is TGTGCCAGCAGCTTAAGGCTGGGGCGGCGCGGGAACAATGAGCAGTTCTTC. The encoded protein is CASSLRLGRRGNNEQFF.

The chain links TRBV20-1 to TRBJ2-7, with 8 positions matching TRBD2. The germline gives CDR1 DFQATT, CDR2 SNEGSKA (reference sequence). The CDR3 runs to 16 residues. V was clipped by 0 bases and J by 2 bases; unmatched bases: 9. CDR3 nucleotides: TGCAGTGCTAGAGATTTAGGGGCTAGCGGGCCCTACGAGCAGTACTTC. It encodes CSARDLGASGPYEQYF.

This clonotype showed up many times. This chain joins TRBV10-3 and TRBJ2-2, with TRBD2 identical over 10 bases. V gave up 4 bases and J gave up 7 bases; unmatched junction bases: 9. Germline V gene lookup returns CDR1 ENHRY and CDR2 SYGVKD. The CDR3 runs 16 residues. CDR3 nucleotides: TGTGCCATCAGTGGCAACCTAGCGGGAGCGGGCGGGGAGCTGTTTTTT. Residues: CAISGNLAGAGGELFF.

This clonotype has a count of ten or more. The rearrangement joins TRBV29-1 to TRBJ1-2, with TRBD1 as a possible D gene (6 bases). Trimming took off 4 bases at V and 7 bases at J, with 16 bases between the two ends. Germline values: CDR1 SQVTM, CDR2 ANQGSEA. This CDR3 comprises 13 residues. CDR3 in amino acids: CSVAAGTRGGYTF. Written as DNA, the CDR3 is TGCAGCGTTGCTGCAGGGACCAGGGGTGGCTACACCTTC.

Note on this clonotype: This sequence may be a read error, since a much larger clone differs from it by one base. V and J are TRBV27 and TRBJ2-7, with D possibly TRBD2 on 6 matching bases. The CDR3 totals 13 residues. V was shortened by 6 bases and J by 5 bases, with 14 bases between the two germline ends. Germline CDR1 reads MNHEY; CDR2 reads SMNVEV (reference sequence). DNA for the CDR3: TGTGCCAGCAGGAAGCGGGCGAACCACGAGCAGTACTTC. Amino acid sequence: CASRKRANHEQYF.

This clonotype was seen repeatedly, ten times or more. The genes are TRBV20-1 and TRBJ1-2, with unresolved D. The germline CDR1 and CDR2 sequences are DFQATT and SNEGSKA (reference sequence). The CDR3 loop spans 12 amino acids. Deletions cut 2 bases from V and 14 bases from J, with 18 bases between. CDR3 sequence reads: CSARQITLATTF. CDR3 nucleotides: TGCAGTGCTAGACAGATTACCCTGGCTACAACCTTC.

This clonotype was counted at least ten times. The chain combines TRBV28 with TRBJ1-1; TRBD1 aligns across 7 bases. The V gene's germline CDR1 is MDHEN and CDR2 SYDVKM. Trimming took 5 bases from V and 1 from J; bases not matched to a gene: 4. The CDR3 sequence is 14 residues long. As DNA, the CDR3 is TGTGCCAGCAGTCTGGGACAGTCGAACACTGAAGCTTTCTTT. Its protein is CASSLGQSNTEAFF.

This clonotype was recorded a few times. The chain employs TRBV30 and TRBJ2-1; D perhaps matches TRBD1 (6 bases). Trimming left V 4 bases short and J 6 bases short, with 13 bases between. The CDR3 runs to 13 residues. Germline V CDR1 and CDR2: GTSNPN, SVGIG (reference sequence). This CDR3 reads CAWTQGSGNEQFF. CDR3 bases: TGTGCCTGGACCCAGGGGAGTGGCAATGAGCAGTTCTTC.

In this sample, this clonotype turned up a few times. This chain links TRBV12-3 or TRBV12-4 with TRBJ1-1, with D perhaps TRBD1 (6 bases). This CDR3 has 15 residues. Trimming stripped 5 bases from V and 4 bases from J, with 17 bases between. CDR3 loop: CASSPRGGAPTEAFF. The CDR3 DNA reads TGTGCCAGCAGTCCCCGAGGGGGGGCGCCCACTGAAGCTTTCTTT.

Details on this clonotype: This clone may be a read error of a much larger clone one base away. The chain recombines TRBV28 with TRBJ2-5; TRBD1 or TRBD2 may be the D gene (5 bases each). Between the trimmed V and J ends, which lost 2 bases and 2 bases, there was a span of 15 bases. The CDR3 covers 16 residues. Germline CDR1 and CDR2: MDHEN and SYDVKM. The DNA of the CDR3 is TGTGCCAGCAGTTTACTTGGGACGGGCCTACAAGAGACCCAGTACTTC. Translation: CASSLLGTGLQETQYF.

There are many counts of this clonotype. V usage is TRBV10-3 and J usage is TRBJ2-1; 11 bases are a match to TRBD2. Germline CDR1 ENHRY, CDR2 SYGVKD. Germline trimming cut 10 bases from V and 4 bases from J; bases unmatched to any gene: 6. The CDR3 sequence is 14 residues long. The CDR3 nucleotides read TGTGCCACCAGGTCTAGCGGGAGGTACAATGAGCAGTTCTTC. It translates to CATRSSGRYNEQFF.